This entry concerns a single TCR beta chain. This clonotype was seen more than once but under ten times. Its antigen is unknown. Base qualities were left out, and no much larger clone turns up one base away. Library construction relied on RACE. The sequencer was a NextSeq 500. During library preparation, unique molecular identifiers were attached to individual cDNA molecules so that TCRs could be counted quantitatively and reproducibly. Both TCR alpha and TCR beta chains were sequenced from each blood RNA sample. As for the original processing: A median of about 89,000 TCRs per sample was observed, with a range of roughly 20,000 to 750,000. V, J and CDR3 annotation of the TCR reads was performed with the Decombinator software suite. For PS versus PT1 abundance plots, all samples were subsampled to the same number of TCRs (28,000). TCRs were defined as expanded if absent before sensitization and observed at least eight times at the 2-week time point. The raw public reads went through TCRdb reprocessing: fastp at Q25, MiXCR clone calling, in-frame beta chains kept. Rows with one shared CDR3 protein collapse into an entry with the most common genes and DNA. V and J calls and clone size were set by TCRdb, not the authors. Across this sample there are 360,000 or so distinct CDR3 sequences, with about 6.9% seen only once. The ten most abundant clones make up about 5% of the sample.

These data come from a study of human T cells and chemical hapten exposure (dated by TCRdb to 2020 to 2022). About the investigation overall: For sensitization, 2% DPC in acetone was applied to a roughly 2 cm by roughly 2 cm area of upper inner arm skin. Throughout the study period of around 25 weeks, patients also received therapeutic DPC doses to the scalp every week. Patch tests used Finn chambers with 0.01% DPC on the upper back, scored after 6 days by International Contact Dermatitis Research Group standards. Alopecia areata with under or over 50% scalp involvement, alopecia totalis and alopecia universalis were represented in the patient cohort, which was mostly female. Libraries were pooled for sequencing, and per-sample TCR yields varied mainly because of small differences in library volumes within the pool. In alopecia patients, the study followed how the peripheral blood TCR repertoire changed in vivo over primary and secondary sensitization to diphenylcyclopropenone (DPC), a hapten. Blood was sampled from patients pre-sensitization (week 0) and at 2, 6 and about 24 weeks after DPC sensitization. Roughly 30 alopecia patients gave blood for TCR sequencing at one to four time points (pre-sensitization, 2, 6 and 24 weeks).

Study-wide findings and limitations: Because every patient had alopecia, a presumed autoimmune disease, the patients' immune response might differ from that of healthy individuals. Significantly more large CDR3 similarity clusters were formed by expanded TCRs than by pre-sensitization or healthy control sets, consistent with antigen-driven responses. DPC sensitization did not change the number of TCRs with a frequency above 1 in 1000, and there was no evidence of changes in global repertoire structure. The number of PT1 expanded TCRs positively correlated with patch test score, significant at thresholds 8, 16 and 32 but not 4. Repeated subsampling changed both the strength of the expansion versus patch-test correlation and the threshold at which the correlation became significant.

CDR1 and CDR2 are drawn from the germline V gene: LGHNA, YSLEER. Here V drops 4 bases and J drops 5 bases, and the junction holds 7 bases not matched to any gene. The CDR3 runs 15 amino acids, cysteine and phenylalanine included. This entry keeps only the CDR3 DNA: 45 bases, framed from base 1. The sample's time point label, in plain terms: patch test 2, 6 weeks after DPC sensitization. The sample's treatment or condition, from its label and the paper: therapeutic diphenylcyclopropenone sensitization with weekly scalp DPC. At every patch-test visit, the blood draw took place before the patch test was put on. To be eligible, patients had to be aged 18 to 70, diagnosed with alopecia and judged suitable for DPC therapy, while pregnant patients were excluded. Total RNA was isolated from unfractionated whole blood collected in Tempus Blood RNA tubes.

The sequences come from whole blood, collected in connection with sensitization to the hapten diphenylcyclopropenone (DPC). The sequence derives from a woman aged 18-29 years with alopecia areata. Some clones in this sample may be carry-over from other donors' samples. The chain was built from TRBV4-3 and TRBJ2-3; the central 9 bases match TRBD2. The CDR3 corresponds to CASSPRGGGEDTQYF. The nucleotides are TGCGCCAGCAGCCCGCGGGGGGGCGGGGAAGATACGCAGTATTTT.